This T cell receptor (beta chain) appears in the sequencing data of a study of cytomegalovirus exposure and HLA in healthy donors. Study results and limitations: There were a few CMV-associated chains whose specificity for CMV antigens was confirmed in vitro.

With respect to this clone: Antigen: not known.

The method was immunoSEQ multiplex PCR; TCRdb's version includes in-frame clones alone and lacks a portion of them. The data show about 160,000 clones, with approximately 87% seen just once and 4.5% to 7% held by the top ten. The junction had 7 bases not matched to a gene; V was cut back by 5 bases and J by 3 bases. Germline lookup yields CDR1 LNHNV and CDR2 YYDKDF (reference sequence). CDR3 length: 15 amino acids. This sequence joins TRBV15 and TRBJ2-1, with TRBD2 matching over 7 bases. The clonotype originates from a young woman in good health and CMV-seronegative. Sample: PBMCs. The CDR3 reads CATSSRLANYNEQFF. CDR3 bases: TGTGCCACCAGCTCCCGACTAGCCAACTACAATGAGCAGTTCTTC. The variable domain in full, completed from reference TRBV15 and TRBJ2-1, reads DAMVIQNPRYQVTQFGKPVTLSCSQTLNHNVMYWYQQKSSQAPKLLFHYYDKDFNNEADTPDNFQSRRPNTSFCFLDIRSPGLGDTAMYLCATSSRLANYNEQFFGPGTRLTVL.